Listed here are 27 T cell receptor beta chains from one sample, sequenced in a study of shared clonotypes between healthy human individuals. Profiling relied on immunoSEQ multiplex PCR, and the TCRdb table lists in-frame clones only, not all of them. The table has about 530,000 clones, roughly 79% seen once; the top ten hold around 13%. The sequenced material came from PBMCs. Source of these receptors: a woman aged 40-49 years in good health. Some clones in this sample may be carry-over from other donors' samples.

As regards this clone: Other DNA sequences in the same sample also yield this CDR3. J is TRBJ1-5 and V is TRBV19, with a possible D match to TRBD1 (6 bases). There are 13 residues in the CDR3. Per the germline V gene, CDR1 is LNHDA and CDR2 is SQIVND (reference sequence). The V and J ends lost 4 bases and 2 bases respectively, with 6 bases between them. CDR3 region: CASSTGGNQPQHF. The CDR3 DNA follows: TGTGCCAGTAGTACAGGGGGCAATCAGCCCCAGCATTTT.

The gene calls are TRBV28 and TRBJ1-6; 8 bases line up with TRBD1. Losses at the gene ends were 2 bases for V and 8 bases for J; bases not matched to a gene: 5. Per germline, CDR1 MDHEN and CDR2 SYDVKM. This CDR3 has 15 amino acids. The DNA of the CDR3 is TGTGCCAGCAGTTTAACGGACAGGGATGATTCACCCCTCCACTTT. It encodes CASSLTDRDDSPLHF.

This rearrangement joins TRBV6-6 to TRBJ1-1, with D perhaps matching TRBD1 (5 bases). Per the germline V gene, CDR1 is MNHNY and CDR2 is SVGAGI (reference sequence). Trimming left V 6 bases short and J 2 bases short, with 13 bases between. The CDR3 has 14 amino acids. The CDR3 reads CASSDTGINTEAFF. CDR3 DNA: TGTGCCAGCAGCGACACAGGAATTAACACTGAAGCTTTCTTT.

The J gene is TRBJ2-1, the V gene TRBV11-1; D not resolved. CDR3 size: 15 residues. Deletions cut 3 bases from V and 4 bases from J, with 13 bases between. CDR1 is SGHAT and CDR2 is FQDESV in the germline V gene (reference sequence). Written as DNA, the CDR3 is TGTGCCAGCAGCTTTGATCCTTCAATATACAATGAGCAGTTCTTC. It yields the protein CASSFDPSIYNEQFF.

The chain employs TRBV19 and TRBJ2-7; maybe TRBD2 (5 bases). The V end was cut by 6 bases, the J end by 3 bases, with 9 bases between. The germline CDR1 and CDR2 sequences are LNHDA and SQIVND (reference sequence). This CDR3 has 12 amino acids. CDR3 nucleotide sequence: TGTGCCAGTAGGGGAGACCGCTACGAGCAGTACTTC. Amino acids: CASRGDRYEQYF.

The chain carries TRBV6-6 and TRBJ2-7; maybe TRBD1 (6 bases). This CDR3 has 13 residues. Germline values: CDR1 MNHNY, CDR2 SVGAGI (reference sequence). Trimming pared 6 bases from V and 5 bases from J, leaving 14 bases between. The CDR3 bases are TGTGCCAGCAGGAAACAGGGCCAGGACGAGCAGTACTTC. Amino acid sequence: CASRKQGQDEQYF.

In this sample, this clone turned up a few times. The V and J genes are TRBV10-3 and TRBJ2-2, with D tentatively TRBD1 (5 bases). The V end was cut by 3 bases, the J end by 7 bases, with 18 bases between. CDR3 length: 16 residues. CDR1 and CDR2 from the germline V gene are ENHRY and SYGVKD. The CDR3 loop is CAISDLRGRKNGELFF. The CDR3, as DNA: TGTGCCATCAGTGATCTAAGGGGTAGGAAGAACGGGGAGCTGTTTTTT.

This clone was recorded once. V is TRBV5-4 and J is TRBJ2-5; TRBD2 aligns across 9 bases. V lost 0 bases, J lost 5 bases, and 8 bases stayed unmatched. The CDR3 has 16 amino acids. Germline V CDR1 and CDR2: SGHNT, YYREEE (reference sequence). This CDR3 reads CASSLALAGSGETQYF. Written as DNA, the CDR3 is TGTGCCAGCAGCTTGGCGCTAGCGGGAAGTGGGGAGACCCAGTACTTC.

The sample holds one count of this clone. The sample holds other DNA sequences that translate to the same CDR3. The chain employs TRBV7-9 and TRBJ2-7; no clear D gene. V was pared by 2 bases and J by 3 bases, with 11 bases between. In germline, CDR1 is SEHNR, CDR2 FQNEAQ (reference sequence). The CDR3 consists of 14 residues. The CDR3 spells CASSLSDALYEQYF. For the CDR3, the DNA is TGTGCCAGCAGCTTATCAGACGCCCTCTACGAGCAGTACTTC.

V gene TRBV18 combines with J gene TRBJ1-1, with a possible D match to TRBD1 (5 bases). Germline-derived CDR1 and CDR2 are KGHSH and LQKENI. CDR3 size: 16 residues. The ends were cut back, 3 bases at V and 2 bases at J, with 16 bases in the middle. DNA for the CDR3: TGTGCCAGCTCACCGCCGGGGCCCCTTATTAACACTGAAGCTTTCTTT. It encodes CASSPPGPLINTEAFF.

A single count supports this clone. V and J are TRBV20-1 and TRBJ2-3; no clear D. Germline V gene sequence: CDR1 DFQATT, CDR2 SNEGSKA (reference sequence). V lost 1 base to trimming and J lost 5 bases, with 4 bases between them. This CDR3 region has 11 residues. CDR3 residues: CSARGVDTQYF. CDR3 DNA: TGCAGTGCTAGAGGAGTAGATACGCAGTATTTT.

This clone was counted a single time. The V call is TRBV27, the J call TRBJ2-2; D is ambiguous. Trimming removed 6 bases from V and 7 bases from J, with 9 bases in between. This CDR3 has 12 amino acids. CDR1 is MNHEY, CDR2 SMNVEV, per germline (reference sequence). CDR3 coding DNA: TGTGCCAGCAGGAACCTGTTCGGGGAGCTGTTTTTT. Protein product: CASRNLFGELFF.

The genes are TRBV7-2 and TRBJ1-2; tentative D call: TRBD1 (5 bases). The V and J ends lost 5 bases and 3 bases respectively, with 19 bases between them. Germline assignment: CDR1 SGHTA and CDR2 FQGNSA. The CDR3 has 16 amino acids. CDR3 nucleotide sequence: TGTGCCAGCAGCGACAGCGGTCGGCCCGGCTACTATGGCTACACCTTC. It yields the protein CASSDSGRPGYYGYTF.

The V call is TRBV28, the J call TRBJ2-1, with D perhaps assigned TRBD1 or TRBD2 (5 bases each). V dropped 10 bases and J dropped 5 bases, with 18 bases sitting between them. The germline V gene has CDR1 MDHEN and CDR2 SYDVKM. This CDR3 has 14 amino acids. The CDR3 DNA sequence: TGTGCCACCTACCCGAGGGGTAGAAACAATGAGCAGTTCTTC. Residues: CATYPRGRNNEQFF.

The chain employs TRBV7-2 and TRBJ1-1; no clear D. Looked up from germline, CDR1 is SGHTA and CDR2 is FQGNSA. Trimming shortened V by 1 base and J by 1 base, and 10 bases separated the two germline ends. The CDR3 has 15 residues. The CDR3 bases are TGTGCCAGCAGCTTAGTGGGGATCCAGAACACTGAAGCTTTCTTT. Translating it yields CASSLVGIQNTEAFF.

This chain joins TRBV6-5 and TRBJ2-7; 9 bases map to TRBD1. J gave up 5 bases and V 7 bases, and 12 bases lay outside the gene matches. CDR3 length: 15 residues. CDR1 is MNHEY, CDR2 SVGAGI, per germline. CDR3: CASNTGGASEHEQYF. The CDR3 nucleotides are TGTGCCAGCAATACAGGGGGCGCATCAGAGCACGAGCAGTACTTC.

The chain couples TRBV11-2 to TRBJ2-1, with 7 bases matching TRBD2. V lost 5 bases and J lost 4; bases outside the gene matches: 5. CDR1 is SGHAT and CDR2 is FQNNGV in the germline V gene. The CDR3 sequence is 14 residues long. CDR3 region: CASSRSGGYNEQFF. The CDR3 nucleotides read TGTGCCAGCAGCCGTTCGGGGGGATACAATGAGCAGTTCTTC.

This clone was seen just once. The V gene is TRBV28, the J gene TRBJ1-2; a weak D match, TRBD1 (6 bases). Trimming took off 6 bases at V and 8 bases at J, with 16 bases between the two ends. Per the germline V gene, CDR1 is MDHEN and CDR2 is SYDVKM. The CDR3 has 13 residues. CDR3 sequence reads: CASSENRVKGYTF. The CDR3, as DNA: TGTGCCAGCAGCGAAAACAGGGTAAAGGGCTACACCTTC.

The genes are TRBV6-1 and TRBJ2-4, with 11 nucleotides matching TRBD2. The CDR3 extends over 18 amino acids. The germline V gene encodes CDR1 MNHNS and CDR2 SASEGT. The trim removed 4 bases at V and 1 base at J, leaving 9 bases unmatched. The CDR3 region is CASSGDSGRARAKNIQYF. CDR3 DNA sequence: TGTGCCAGCAGTGGGGATAGCGGGAGGGCCAGGGCCAAAAACATTCAGTACTTC.

As DNA, the CDR3 is TGCAGTGCCAGCTGGACCGGGGAGCTGTTTTTT. This translates into CSASWTGELFF. J is TRBJ2-2 and V is TRBV20-1; D ambiguous. From germline, CDR1 is DFQATT and CDR2 SNEGSKA (reference sequence). Trimming shortened V by 6 bases and J by 5 bases, and 7 bases separated the two germline ends. The CDR3 length is 11 residues.

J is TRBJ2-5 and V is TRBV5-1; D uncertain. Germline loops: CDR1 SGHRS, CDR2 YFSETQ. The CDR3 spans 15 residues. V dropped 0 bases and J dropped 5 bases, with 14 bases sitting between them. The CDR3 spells CASSLEGRVMETQYF. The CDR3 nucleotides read TGCGCCAGCAGCTTGGAGGGTAGAGTTATGGAGACCCAGTACTTC.

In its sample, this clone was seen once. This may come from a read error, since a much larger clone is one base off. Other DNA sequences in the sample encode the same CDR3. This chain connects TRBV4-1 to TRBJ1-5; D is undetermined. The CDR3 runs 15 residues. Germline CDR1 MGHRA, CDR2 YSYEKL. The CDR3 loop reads CASSQKINSNQPQHF. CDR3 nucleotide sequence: TGCGCTAGCAGCCAGAAGATAAATAGCAATCAGCCCCAGCATTTT.

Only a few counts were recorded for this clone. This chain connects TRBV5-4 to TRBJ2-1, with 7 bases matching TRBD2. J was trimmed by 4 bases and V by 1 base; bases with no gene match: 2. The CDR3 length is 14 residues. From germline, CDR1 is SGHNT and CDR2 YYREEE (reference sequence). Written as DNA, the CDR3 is TGTGCCAGCAGCTTGCCTAGCGGATACAATGAGCAGTTCTTC. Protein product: CASSLPSGYNEQFF.

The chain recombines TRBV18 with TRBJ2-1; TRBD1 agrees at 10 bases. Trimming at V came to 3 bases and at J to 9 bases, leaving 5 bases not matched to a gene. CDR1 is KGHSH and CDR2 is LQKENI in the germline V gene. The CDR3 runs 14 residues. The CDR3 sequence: CASSPRTGGPEQFF. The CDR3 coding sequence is TGTGCCAGCTCACCCAGGACAGGGGGGCCTGAGCAGTTCTTC.

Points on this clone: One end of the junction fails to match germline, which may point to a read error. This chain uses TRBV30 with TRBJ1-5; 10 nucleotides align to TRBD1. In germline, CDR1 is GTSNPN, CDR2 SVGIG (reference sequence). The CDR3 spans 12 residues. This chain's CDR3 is CAWGQGDQAQHF. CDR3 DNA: TGTGCCTGGGGACAGGGGGATCAGGCCCAGCATTTT.

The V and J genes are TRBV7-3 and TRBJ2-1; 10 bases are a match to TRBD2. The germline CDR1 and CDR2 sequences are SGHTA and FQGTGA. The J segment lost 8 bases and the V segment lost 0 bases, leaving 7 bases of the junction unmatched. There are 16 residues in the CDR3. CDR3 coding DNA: TGTGCCAGCAGCTTAACCAGCGGGAGGGCCAGGGATGAGCAGTTCTTC. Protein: CASSLTSGRARDEQFF.

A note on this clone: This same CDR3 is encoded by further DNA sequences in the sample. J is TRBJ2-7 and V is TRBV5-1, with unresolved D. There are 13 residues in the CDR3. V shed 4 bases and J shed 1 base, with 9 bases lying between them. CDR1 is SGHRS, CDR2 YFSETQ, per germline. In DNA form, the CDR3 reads TGCGCCAGCAGCCTGGGGTTTTCCTACGAGCAGTACTTC. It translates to CASSLGFSYEQYF.